This entry concerns a single TCR beta chain. Its antigen is unidentified. The sample is drawn from a study of cytomegalovirus exposure and HLA in healthy donors. Regarding the study as a whole: Most likely, a cluster of highly shared sequence variants arose as a sequencing artifact. Later examination showed HLA-associated TCR beta chains had greater clonal expansion than equally common others. A prior analysis recorded that most TCR beta V segments were productive about 90% or about 30% of the time.

The PCR used 60 Vbeta and 13 Jbeta primers. Methods used by the authors: Roughly 11 million shared chains were among the roughly 78 million unique TCR beta chains that a later analysis counted. The repertoire was sequenced with immunoSEQ multiplex PCR; TCRdb's copy has only in-frame clones and lacks some. D and trimming come from the DNA, and the V and J calls and clone size come from that table. The listing contains more than 130,000 clones. Source material: PBMCs. This sequence originates from a man aged 35-49 years in good health and CMV-seronegative.

CDR3 in DNA: TGCGCCAGCAGCCAAGAGCCGGGACTCAGCTCCTACAATGAGCAGTTCTTC. Its translation: CASSQEPGLSSYNEQFF. The V gene is TRBV4-1, the J gene TRBJ2-1, with a possible D match to TRBD2 (6 bases). The CDR3 has 17 residues. Trimming took 0 bases from V and 0 from J, leaving 12 bases between them. Per the germline V gene, CDR1 is MGHRA and CDR2 is YSYEKL.